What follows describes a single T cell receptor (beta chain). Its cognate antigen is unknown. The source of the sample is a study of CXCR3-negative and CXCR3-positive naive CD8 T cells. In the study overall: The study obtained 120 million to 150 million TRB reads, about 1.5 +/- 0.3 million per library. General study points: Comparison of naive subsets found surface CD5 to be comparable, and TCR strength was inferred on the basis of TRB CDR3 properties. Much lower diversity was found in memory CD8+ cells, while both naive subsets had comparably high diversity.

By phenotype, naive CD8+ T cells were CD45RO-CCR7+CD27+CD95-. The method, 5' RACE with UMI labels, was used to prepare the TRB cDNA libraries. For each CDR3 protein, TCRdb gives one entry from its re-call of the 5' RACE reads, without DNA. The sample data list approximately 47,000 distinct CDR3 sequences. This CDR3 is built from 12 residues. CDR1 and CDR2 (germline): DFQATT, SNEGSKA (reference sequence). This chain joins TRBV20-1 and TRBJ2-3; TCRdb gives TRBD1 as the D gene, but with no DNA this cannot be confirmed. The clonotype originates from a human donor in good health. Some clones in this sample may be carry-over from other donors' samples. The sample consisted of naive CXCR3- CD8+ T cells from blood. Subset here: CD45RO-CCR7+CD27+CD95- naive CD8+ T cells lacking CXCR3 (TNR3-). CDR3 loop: CSEAGTTDTQYF.